Sequencing of this T cell receptor (beta chain) was carried out in a study of Ad26.COV2.S vaccination and SARS-CoV-2 variants (dated by TCRdb to 2020 to 2023). As for the study more broadly: Vaccine-arm donors came from COV1001, a multicentre, randomized, double-blind, placebo-controlled phase I-IIa trial of Ad26.COV2.S in healthy adults. Ad26.COV2.S was administered intramuscularly at a dose of 5x10^10 or 1x10^11 viral particles, either as one shot or as two shots given 56 days apart. TCRbeta repertoire sequencing served as the tool for gauging how specific and how broad the SARS-CoV-2-reactive T cell receptors were following Ad26.COV2.S vaccination. The TCR-sequenced set comprised approximately 32 samples: 19 Ad26.COV2.S vaccine recipients, 5 placebo recipients and 8 SARS-CoV-2 convalescent individuals. Trial participants were randomized into five groups of five, in which low-dose or high-dose Ad26.COV2.S was given once or twice, or placebo was given on both occasions. Throughout the experiments and outcome assessment, investigators stayed blinded to trial group allocation. Beyond this particular receptor, the publication reports: Higher spike-specific TCR breadth was observed in Ad26.COV2.S recipients than in placebo recipients (P = 0.0014). According to the authors, total T cell responses may have been underestimated by the TCR breadth and depth analyses. Vaccine and placebo recipients had similar non-spike TCR breadth, a finding consistent with the vaccine containing only spike. Comparing responses between vaccine doses or regimens was not something the study was powered to do. Substantial breadth of spike-specific CD8+ and CD4+ T cell responses was reported after vaccination.

Based on the germline V gene, the CDR1 and CDR2 sequences are MGHDK and SYGVNS. Spanning cysteine to phenylalanine, the CDR3 consists of 14 amino acids. Only the CDR3 DNA is retained, 42 bases long and in frame from the first base. V lost 3 bases and J lost 2 bases; the stretch between them is 9 bases long. The sample's treatment or condition, from its label and the paper: about 20 received Ad26.COV2.S at low or high dose, single or two shots; roughly 5 received placebo; per-sample allocation not given. Repertoires of vaccine and placebo recipients were sequenced from samples taken on day 63 after the first injection. In Cohort 1b, around 23 adults aged 18-55 years were enrolled at a single site in Boston, USA, between 29 July and 7 August 2020. Ad26.COV2.S consisted of a replication-incompetent adenovirus type 26 vector by which a prefusion-stabilized SARS-CoV-2 spike protein from the original Wuhan strain was expressed.

The immunoSEQ Assay was used to sequence TCRbeta CDR3 regions. After extraction, genomic DNA underwent amplification by bias-controlled multiplex PCR, followed by high-throughput sequencing. On the study's bioinformatics: To quantify the absolute abundance of every unique TCRbeta CDR3 region, sequences were collapsed and filtered. T cell fraction was estimated by normalization of TCRbeta template counts to usable DNA, with usable DNA being measured through amplification of reference genes present in all nucleated cells. Repertoire TCRs were annotated as SARS-CoV-2-specific by exact matching of V gene, CDR3 amino acid sequence and J gene to a known reactive TCR set. MIRA supplied the reference SARS-CoV-2 TCR set, which was filtered for enrichment in COVID-19-positive ImmuneCODE repertoires so that public or cross-reactive TCRs were removed. Using the MIRA antigens, annotated TCRs were further analysed by specific ORF or by position within an ORF. Breadth was defined as the number of annotated unique rearrangements divided by the total number of unique productive rearrangements, and depth was defined as the summed frequency of the annotated unique rearrangements. TCR breadth was compared between groups using two-sided Wilcoxon rank-sum tests. TCRdb mirrors the immuneACCESS table, restricted to in-frame sequences. Some clones are absent from its copies; in checked studies, under half trace to an unresolved V gene, and the reason for the others is unknown. Clone size and V and J calls were adopted from that table, with D and trimming inferred from the DNA. The sample has fewer than 400,000 clones on record, roughly 86% of them singletons. The ten largest account for 1.9% of the sample.

Of note for this clone: Its antigen remains undetermined. Within one base of it there is no much larger clone, and no base qualities were kept.

The rearranged segments are TRBV25-1 and TRBJ2-3, with a weak D call of TRBD1 (5 bases match). This specimen consisted of peripheral blood, obtained in a trial of Ad26.COV2.S vaccine versus placebo. This receptor was taken from a person aged 18-65 years who received the Ad26.COV2.S COVID-19 vaccine or a placebo. The CDR3 reads CASSDSRVTDTQYF. The DNA sequence is TGTGCCAGCAGTGATAGCAGGGTCACAGATACGCAGTATTTT. Beyond the CDR3, the reference TRBV25-1 and TRBJ2-3 genes provide the residues; the full variable domain reads: EADIYQTPRYLVIGTGKKITLECSQTMGHDKMYWYQQDPGMELHLIHYSYGVNSTEKGDLSSESTVSRIRTEHFPLTLESARPSHTSQYLCASSDSRVTDTQYFGPGTRLTVL.